This TCR beta chain comes out of a study of T cells in Graves' hyperthyroidism and ophthalmopathy. Study-level findings and limits: A 13 V-J model separated ophthalmopathy from stable hyperthyroidism. Progression to ophthalmopathy was predicted a median of approximately 6.4 months early. Most thyroid clonotypes expanded above 0.001 were also detected in blood.

As regards this clonotype: Its antigen remains unknown.

The CDR3 regions of TCR beta were amplified from RNA transcripts. In the first-round RT-PCR of the TCR CDR3, the HTBI primer set was used. TCRdb re-analysed the multiplex PCR reads in MiXCR, keeping a single row per CDR3 protein. The top ten clones hold 15% to 20% of a sample with 540,000 or so distinct CDR3 sequences, around 42% of them seen once. Germline V lookup: CDR1 ENHRY, CDR2 SYGVKD. V gave up 8 bases and J gave up 5 bases; unmatched junction bases: 11. CDR3 length: 14 residues. Sequencing input: peripheral blood or thyroid tissue (not recorded which). The chain is built from TRBV10-3 and TRBJ2-5, with TRBD2 matching 7 bases. This TCR was recovered from an adult woman with Graves' disease, either hyperthyroidism or ophthalmopathy (not recorded which). DNA of the CDR3: TGTGCCATCCGCGGGAGTAGATCGGAGGAGACCCAGTACTTC. Amino acid sequence: CAIRGSRSEETQYF.